This TCR beta chain was identified in a study of CD8 T cells in Susac syndrome (dated by TCRdb to the late 2010s). As for the study more broadly: Of the Susac syndrome patients who were sequenced, about eight were in clinical remission while six had clinically active disease. At blood withdrawal, Susac syndrome patients were either therapy-naive, taking corticosteroids (in some cases with IVIg as well), or taking IVIg alone. Repertoire sequencing was used to test whether CD8+ T cell activation and differentiation in Susac syndrome was antigen driven. Paper-wide results and their limitations: The TCR sequencing and HLA analysis was acknowledged to have included a relatively small number of individuals. No clonal expansion was detected in the CD4+ T cell repertoire of Susac syndrome patients.

Remarks on this clonotype: Its binding antigen is unknown. No base quality information exists; no much larger clone differs at one position.

Trimming takes 4 bases from V and 1 base from J, and the germline ends sit 22 bases apart. The germline V gene provides CDR1 SGHDN and CDR2 FVKESK. The CDR3 contains 18 residues, cysteine and phenylalanine counted. Only the CDR3 region is kept as DNA, spanning 54 bases read in frame from base 1. Peripheral blood CD8+ and CD4+ T cells from healthy donors, Susac syndrome patients and multiple sclerosis patients were profiled using high-throughput TCR beta sequencing. Susac syndrome patients met recently defined diagnostic criteria for definite or probable disease. Bulk CD8+ and CD4+ T cells were purified by magnetic negative isolation, while CD8+ TEMRA cells were enriched using FACS. Blood was drawn into EDTA tubes, processed within 24 hours, and PBMCs were isolated by density gradient centrifugation. PBMCs intended for TCR sequencing were cryopreserved in liquid nitrogen and were subsequently thawed in a 37 degrees C water bath. The sorted or isolated CD4+, CD8+ and CD8+ TEMRA cells reached a purity of at least 90%.

RNA was extracted using the RNeasy kit, and roughly 0.45 to 1 ug of the RNA was reverse transcribed with random hexamers. The immunoSEQ multiplex PCR assay, which covers 54 Vbeta and 13 Jbeta segments, was used to amplify TCR beta CDR3 regions. PCR amplification bias was corrected by using a synthetic template baseline for primer optimization and computational correction. From the authors' description of their analysis: Reads were annotated to V, D and J genes per IMGT and analyzed with immunoSEQ Analyzer, keeping only productive sequences. Clonality was computed as one minus Shannon entropy normalized by log2 of the number of productive unique sequences. For each patient and control, public and private clones were evaluated within the 100 most prevalent clones. Clones were defined as Susac-specific when absent from the healthy and MS cohorts, from over 950 published viral clones and from other ImmuneACCESS disease sequences. TCRdb reprocessing: public reads trimmed at Q25 with fastp, clones called with MiXCR, in-frame beta chains kept. Rows are combined by CDR3 protein, so each entry shows the most common genes and DNA. It is TCRdb's table, rather than the study itself, that gives the V and J calls and clone size. In this sample the table shows 95,000 to 150,000 distinct CDR3 sequences, approximately 96% of which occur a single time. The top ten constitute approximately 0.15% of the sample.

The receptor was isolated from a human donor with Susac syndrome. The V gene is TRBV14 and the J gene is TRBJ1-1; the D region possibly corresponds to TRBD1 (5 bases align). The sequencing input was CD4+ T cells from PBMCs. The CDR3 here reads CASSLQKGLPPKNTEAFF. In nucleotides, the sequence is TGTGCCAGCAGCCTTCAAAAGGGACTGCCGCCCAAGAACACTGAAGCTTTCTTT.